The 10 T cell receptor beta chains below were found in one sample sequenced in a study of blood T cell repertoires in COVID-19. Libraries were prepared by immunoSEQ multiplex PCR; TCRdb keeps only in-frame clonotypes and omits some of them. The sample consists of about 160,000 clones, roughly 82% of them appearing once. The sequencing input was peripheral blood. The origin of the receptors is a woman aged 40 to 50 with COVID-19, enrolled during active disease.

This clone has just one count. The chain is built from TRBV19 and TRBJ1-5; a possible D gene is TRBD1 (6 bases). Germline V lookup: CDR1 LNHDA, CDR2 SQIVND (reference sequence). The CDR3 is made up of 15 amino acids. V lost 0 bases to trimming and J lost 7 bases, with 13 bases between them. Here the CDR3 reads CASSIDRGGGQPQHF. The CDR3 DNA is TGTGCCAGTAGTATAGATCGGGGGGGCGGACAGCCCCAGCATTTT.

This chain links TRBV7-3 with TRBJ2-1; maybe TRBD2 (5 bases). The V end lost 2 bases, the J end lost 9 bases, and 20 bases lay between the germline ends. The CDR3 is made up of 16 amino acids. Germline loops: CDR1 SGHTA, CDR2 FQGTGA. The CDR3 bases are TGTGCCAGCAGCTTACAGTCAGGCAGGCTTACTAGTGAGCAGTTCTTC. It yields the protein CASSLQSGRLTSEQFF.

This chain links TRBV6-1 with TRBJ2-1, with 7 nucleotides matching TRBD2. This CDR3 contains 12 residues. V lost 2 bases and J lost 10; bases outside the gene matches: 2. Germline V gives CDR1 MNHNS, CDR2 SASEGT. This chain's CDR3 is CASSERLAEQFF. CDR3 nucleotides: TGTGCCAGCAGTGAAAGACTAGCAGAGCAGTTCTTC.

Of note for this clone: The identical CDR3 is also encoded by other nucleotide sequences in the sample. The chain employs TRBV30 and TRBJ1-6; TRBD1 agrees at 7 bases. The CDR3 consists of 14 residues. V trimming: 5 bases; J trimming: 4 bases; junction bases outside the gene matches: 5. Germline lookup yields CDR1 GTSNPN and CDR2 SVGIG (reference sequence). The CDR3 sequence: CAWGRQGYNSPLHF. CDR3 coding DNA: TGTGCCTGGGGAAGACAGGGTTATAATTCACCCCTCCACTTT.

The V call is TRBV28, the J call TRBJ2-3, with a weak D call TRBD2 (6 bases). The length of the CDR3 is 15 residues. Trimming took 3 bases from V and 0 from J, leaving 10 bases between them. Germline V gene lookup returns CDR1 MDHEN and CDR2 SYDVKM. CDR3 coding DNA: TGTGCCAGCAGTTTGGGCGGGATCAGCACAGATACGCAGTATTTT. This translates into CASSLGGISTDTQYF.

The CDR3 DNA is TGTGCCAGCAGCGGGGGGGCCTCAGATACGCAGTATTTT. It yields the protein CASSGGASDTQYF. This chain uses TRBV5-4 with TRBJ2-3; tentative D call: TRBD2 (7 bases). Germline V gives CDR1 SGHNT, CDR2 YYREEE (reference sequence). Deletions cut 4 bases from V and 4 bases from J, with 10 bases between. CDR3 length: 13 amino acids.

In its sample, this clone was seen a few times. The chain has TRBV6-5 and TRBJ2-1; 7 bases line up with TRBD2. Germline values: CDR1 MNHEY, CDR2 SVGAGI. V shed 6 bases and J 3 bases; nucleotides not matched to a gene: 2. This CDR3 contains 13 residues. The CDR3 DNA is TGTGCCAGCAGCGGGGGGAACTACAATGAGCAGTTCTTC. It codes for CASSGGNYNEQFF.

The V gene is TRBV6-5, the J gene TRBJ2-3; no clear D. The CDR3 loop spans 13 amino acids. Trimming removed 0 bases at V and 5 bases at J, with 6 bases between. CDR1 MNHEY and CDR2 SVGAGI come from the germline V gene. CDR3 protein: CASSYSSVDTQYF. The CDR3 bases are TGTGCCAGCAGTTACTCCTCGGTAGATACGCAGTATTTT.

The chain joins TRBV28 to TRBJ1-3; 8 nucleotides agree with TRBD1. Trimming removed 7 bases from V and 4 bases from J; junction bases left unmatched: 9. The CDR3 is 15 amino acids. Germline CDR1 and CDR2: MDHEN and SYDVKM. The CDR3 DNA follows: TGTGCCAGCATATTCAGGGGGCGTCGAGGAAACACCATATATTTT. The encoded protein is CASIFRGRRGNTIYF.

The chain links TRBV7-6 to TRBJ1-1; 7 positions match TRBD1. CDR1 and CDR2 from the germline V gene are SGHVS and FNYEAQ. This CDR3 is built from 15 residues. Trimming cost V 3 bases and J 5 bases; bases outside gene matches: 9. Here the CDR3 reads CASSFRTGVGTEAFF. DNA for the CDR3: TGTGCCAGCAGCTTTCGAACAGGGGTTGGAACTGAAGCTTTCTTT.